Reported below is one T cell receptor (beta chain). This entry belongs to a study of blood T cell repertoires in COVID-19. Study-wide context: COVID-19 samples collected from the United States, Italy and Spain covered acute and convalescent phases. The cDNA or gDNA used as material had been derived from T cells, B-cell-depleted T cells, or PBMCs.

Germline CDR1 and CDR2: MNHEY and SMNVEV (reference sequence). The CDR3 is made up of 16 amino acids. V dropped 2 bases and J dropped 4; count of bases not matched to a gene: 4. Source study methods: The authors estimated nucleated cell counts from reference gene primer amplification. Assay used: immunoSEQ multiplex PCR; TCRdb lists only in-frame clones, some missing. V, J and clone size were drawn from that table, and D and trimming were deduced from the DNA. The sample has 70,000 or so clones, 90% seen once. The chain joins TRBV27 to TRBJ2-2, with 10 positions matching TRBD2. This receptor was identified in a woman between 18 and 30 years old with acute or convalescent COVID-19. The sequenced material came from peripheral blood. CDR3 protein: CASSLGTSEGTGELFF. Here the CDR3 DNA reads TGTGCCAGCAGTTTAGGGACTAGCGAGGGCACCGGGGAGCTGTTTTTT.